The TCR beta chain described here comes from a study of molecular identifiers for immune sequencing clone quantification (dated by TCRdb to the late 2010s). For context, the study as a whole: In a replicate experiment, RNA from 20,000 or 100,000 naive CD8 T cells was split into five aliquots, four of which were sequenced. This methods study used CD8 T cells to benchmark TCR RNA copy counting and molecular-identifier clustering-based TCR repertoire sequencing (MIDCIRS).

The germline V gene encodes CDR1 LGHNA and CDR2 YSLEER. For this chain, trimming is 0 bases at the V end and 2 bases at the J end, and the number of junction bases without a gene match is 8. The CDR3 numbers 18 residues from cysteine through phenylalanine. Solely the CDR3 DNA is kept, with 54 bases framed from the first base. Receptors were amplified or captured by PCR. The sample was run on a NextSeq 500. Bulk TCR libraries were prepared as previously described, using TCR primers listed in Table S5. Purification of total RNA was performed with the Qiagen AllPrep DNA/RNA kit. Before analysis, reads from multiple sequencing runs of one library were combined. In the original analysis: Reads were retained only if an exact TCR constant sequence was present, and the retained reads were trimmed to 150 nt and grouped according to their 12-nt molecular barcodes. Reads within each barcode group were sub-clustered using a 15% Levenshtein threshold, and quality-weighted consensus sequences were constructed for each RNA molecule. Non-functional sequences were filtered out, along with any lower-count sequence sitting one edit away from another sequence. Based on fitting two negative binomial distributions, any barcode sub-cluster with under 20% of the maximum read count was discarded. The public reads were reprocessed in TCRdb via fastp at Q25 and MiXCR, keeping in-frame beta chains. A single entry per CDR3 protein holds the most common genes and DNA from its merged rows. TCRdb's processing, not the authors', yielded these V and J calls. The sample records hundreds of thousands of distinct CDR3 sequences, 25% of which are singletons. Roughly 0.83% of the sample is taken by the ten largest.

Libraries of naive CD8 T cells were generated from about 19,000 to 1,100,000 sorted cells, with 10%, 30% or 50% of the purified RNA used. On a BD FACSAria II, naive CD8 T cells were FACS-sorted as CD8+CD4-CCR7+CD45RA+ and collected into RLT Plus buffer. To test detection sensitivity, Jurkat RNA equivalent to approximately ten TCR copies was spiked into samples of about 17,000-1,100,000 naive CD8 T cells. Enrichment of CD8 T cells was performed with RosetteSep CD8+ T Cell Enrichment Cocktail and Ficoll-Paque, after which ACK red cell lysis was carried out. This clonotype was picked up one time. It has no known antigen specificity. One base away lies a much larger clone, so this may be a sequencing read error. What the study reported, not specific to this receptor: Spiked-in Jurkat TCR RNA equivalent to a single cell was reported to be detectable even among approximately 1 million naive CD8 T cells. When barcode sub-clustering was left out, chimeric consensus sequences inflated TCR diversity, with chimeras reaching as high as 47%. Modeling gave roughly 2.9 recovered TCR RNA copies per cell versus about ten by digital PCR, implying about 30% capture efficiency. In CMV-specific effector cells, clones with more than 20 RNA copies accounted for over 97% of molecules, whereas in naive cells such clones accounted for under 1%. The sizes of highly expanded clones could end up underestimated when identical TCR molecules share a barcode. The naive libraries included spiked-in Jurkat TCR RNA (roughly nine copies' worth), and this Jurkat TCR RNA is not part of the donor repertoire.

The chain was built from TRBV4-3 and TRBJ2-3; TRBD1 fits 10 bases in the junction. The material sequenced was naive CD8+ T cells from blood, with Jurkat cell RNA spiked in. This specimen's cell subset or site label, interpreted: FACS-sorted CD8+CD4-CCR7+CD45RA+ naive T cells. The origin of this receptor is a human donor in good health. Some libraries in this study had Jurkat cell RNA spiked in. The bases read TGCGCCAGCAGCCAAGATCAAGGACAGGGGGTTTCCACAGATACGCAGTATTTT. Translated, it gives CASSQDQGQGVSTDTQYF.